This TCR beta chain appears in the sequencing data of a study of T cell repertoires in cytomegalovirus infection. Looking at the study overall: Public signatures in TCR beta pointed to CMV infection and matching HLA type.

TCRdb reanalysed the reads using MiXCR and keeps one entry per CDR3 protein. The table records 560,000 or so distinct CDR3 sequences, 15% to 20% of them present only once. Study observations and caveats: Carriers of CMV and the relevant HLA type were discriminated by public TCR beta frequency. The response measured ex vivo was dominated by TCR beta clonotypes (HLA-C-restricted and CMV-specific).

This clonotype was found a few times. Its antigen remains unknown. Looked up from germline, CDR1 is SGHRS and CDR2 is YFSETQ. The CDR3 runs to 14 residues. Deletions cut 2 bases from V and 1 base from J, with 10 bases between. Sequenced input: CD8+ T cells from PBMCs. The origin of this receptor is a human donor in good health (CMV status not recorded). Some clones in this sample may be carry-over from other donors' samples. J is TRBJ2-7 and V is TRBV5-1, with D maybe TRBD1 (5 bases). The CDR3 nucleotides are TGCGCCAGCAGCTTTAGACAGTCTTCCTACGAGCAGTACTTC. This translates into CASSFRQSSYEQYF.